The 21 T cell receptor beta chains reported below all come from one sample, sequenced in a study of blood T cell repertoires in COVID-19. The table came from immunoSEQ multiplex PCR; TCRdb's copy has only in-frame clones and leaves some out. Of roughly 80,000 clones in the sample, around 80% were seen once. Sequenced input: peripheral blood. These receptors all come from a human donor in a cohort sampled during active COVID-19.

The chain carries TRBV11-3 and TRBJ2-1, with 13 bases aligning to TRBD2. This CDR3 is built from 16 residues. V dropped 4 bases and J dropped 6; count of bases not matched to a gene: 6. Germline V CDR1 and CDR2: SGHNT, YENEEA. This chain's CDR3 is CASSSGLAGAGNEQFF. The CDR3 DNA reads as TGTGCCAGCAGCTCCGGACTAGCGGGGGCAGGCAATGAGCAGTTCTTC.

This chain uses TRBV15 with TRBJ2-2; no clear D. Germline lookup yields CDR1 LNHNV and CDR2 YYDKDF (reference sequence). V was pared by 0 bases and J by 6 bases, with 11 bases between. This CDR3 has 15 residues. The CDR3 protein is CATSRDRREAGELFF. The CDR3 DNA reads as TGTGCCACCAGCAGAGATCGAAGAGAGGCCGGGGAGCTGTTTTTT.

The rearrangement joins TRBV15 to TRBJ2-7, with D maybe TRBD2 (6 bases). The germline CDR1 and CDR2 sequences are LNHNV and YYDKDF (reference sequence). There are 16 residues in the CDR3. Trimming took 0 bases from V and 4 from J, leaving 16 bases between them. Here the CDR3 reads CATSRDLRAGPYEQYF. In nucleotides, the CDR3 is TGTGCCACCAGCAGAGACCTCAGGGCGGGGCCTTACGAGCAGTACTTC. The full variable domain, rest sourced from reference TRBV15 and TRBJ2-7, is DAMVIQNPRYQVTQFGKPVTLSCSQTLNHNVMYWYQQKSSQAPKLLFHYYDKDFNNEADTPDNFQSRRPNTSFCFLDIRSPGLGDTAMYLCATSRDLRAGPYEQYFGPGTRLTVT.

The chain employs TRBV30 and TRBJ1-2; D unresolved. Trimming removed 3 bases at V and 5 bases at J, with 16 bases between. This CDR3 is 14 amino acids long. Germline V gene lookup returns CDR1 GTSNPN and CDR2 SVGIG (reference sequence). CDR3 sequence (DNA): TGTGCCTGGAGCGAAAATCTGGCGGGGTATGGCTACACCTTC. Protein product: CAWSENLAGYGYTF.

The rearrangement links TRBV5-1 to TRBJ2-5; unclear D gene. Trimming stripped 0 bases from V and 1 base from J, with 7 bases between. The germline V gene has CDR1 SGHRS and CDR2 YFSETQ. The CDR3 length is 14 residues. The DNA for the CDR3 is TGCGCCAGCAGCTTGGGCTATCCCCAAGAGACCCAGTACTTC. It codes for CASSLGYPQETQYF.

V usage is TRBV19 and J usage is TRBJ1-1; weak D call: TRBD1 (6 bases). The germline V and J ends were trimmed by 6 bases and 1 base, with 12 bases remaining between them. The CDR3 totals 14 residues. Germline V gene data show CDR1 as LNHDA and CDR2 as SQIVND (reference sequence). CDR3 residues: CASSQQGRNTEAFF. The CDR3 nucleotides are TGTGCCAGTAGCCAACAGGGTCGGAACACTGAAGCTTTCTTT.

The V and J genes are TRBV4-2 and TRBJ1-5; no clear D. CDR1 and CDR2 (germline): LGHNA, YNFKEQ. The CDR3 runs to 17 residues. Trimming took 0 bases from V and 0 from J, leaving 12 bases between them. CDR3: CASSQESARISNQPQHF. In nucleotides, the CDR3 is TGTGCCAGCAGCCAAGAGAGTGCTAGGATTAGCAATCAGCCCCAGCATTTT.

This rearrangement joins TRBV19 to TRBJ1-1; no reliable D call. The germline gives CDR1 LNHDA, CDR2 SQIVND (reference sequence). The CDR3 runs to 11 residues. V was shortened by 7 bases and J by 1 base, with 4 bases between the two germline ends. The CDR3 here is CASTWNTEAFF. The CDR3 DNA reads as TGTGCCAGTACCTGGAACACTGAAGCTTTCTTT.

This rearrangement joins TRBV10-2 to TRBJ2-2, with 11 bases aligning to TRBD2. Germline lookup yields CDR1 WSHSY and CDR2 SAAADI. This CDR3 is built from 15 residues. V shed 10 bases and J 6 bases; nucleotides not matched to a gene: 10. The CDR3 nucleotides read TGCGCCACCTACGCTAGCGGGGGGACGGCCGGGGAGCTGTTTTTT. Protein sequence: CATYASGGTAGELFF.

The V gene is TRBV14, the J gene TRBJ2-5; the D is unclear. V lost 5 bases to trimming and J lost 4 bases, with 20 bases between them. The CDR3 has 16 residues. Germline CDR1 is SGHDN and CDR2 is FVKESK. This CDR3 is CASSGTLSPVRETQYF. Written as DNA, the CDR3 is TGTGCCAGCAGCGGTACCTTGAGTCCGGTTAGAGAGACCCAGTACTTC.

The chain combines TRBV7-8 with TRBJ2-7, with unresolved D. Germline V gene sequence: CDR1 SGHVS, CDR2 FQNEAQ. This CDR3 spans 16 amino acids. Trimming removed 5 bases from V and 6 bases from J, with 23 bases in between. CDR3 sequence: CASSARRVASLGEQYF. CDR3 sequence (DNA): TGTGCCAGCAGCGCCCGTCGGGTGGCCAGCCTGGGCGAGCAGTACTTC.

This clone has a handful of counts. The CDR3 DNA is TGTGCTACTGGTTATCTAGCGGCTAACACCGGGGAGCTGTTTTTT. This gives the protein CATGYLAANTGELFF. The chain joins TRBV7-9 to TRBJ2-2, with 7 bases fitting TRBD2. Germline CDR1 and CDR2: SEHNR and FQNEAQ (reference sequence). The CDR3 totals 15 residues.

The CDR3 DNA is TGTGCCAGCAAGGACAGGGAACCCTACGAGCAGTACTTC. Translated: CASKDREPYEQYF. The chain couples TRBV28 to TRBJ2-7, with TRBD1 identical over 8 bases. J was trimmed by 2 bases and V by 7 bases; bases with no gene match: 4. The CDR3 totals 13 residues. The germline V gene has CDR1 MDHEN and CDR2 SYDVKM.

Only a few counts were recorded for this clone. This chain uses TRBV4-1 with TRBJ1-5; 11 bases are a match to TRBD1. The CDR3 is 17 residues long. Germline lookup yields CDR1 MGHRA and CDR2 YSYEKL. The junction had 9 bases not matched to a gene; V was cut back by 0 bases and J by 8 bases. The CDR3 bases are TGCGCCAGCAGCCAAGATAGGACAGGGGGCTTAGGGGAGCCCCAGCATTTT. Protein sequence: CASSQDRTGGLGEPQHF.

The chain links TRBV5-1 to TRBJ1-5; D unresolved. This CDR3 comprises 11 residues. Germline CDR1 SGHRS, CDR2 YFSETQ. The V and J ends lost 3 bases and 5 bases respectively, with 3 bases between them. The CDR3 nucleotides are TGCGCCAGCAGCTCAGATCAGCCCCAGCATTTT. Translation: CASSSDQPQHF.

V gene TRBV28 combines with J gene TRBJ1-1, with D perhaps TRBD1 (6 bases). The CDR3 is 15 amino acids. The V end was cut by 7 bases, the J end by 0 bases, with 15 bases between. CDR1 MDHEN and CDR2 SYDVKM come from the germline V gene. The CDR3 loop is CASTNAGTLNTEAFF. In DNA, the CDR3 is TGTGCCAGCACGAACGCCGGGACACTGAACACTGAAGCTTTCTTT.

The CDR3 coding sequence is TGTGCCAGTAGTAGGGGCCATAGCTCCTACAATGAGCAGTTCTTC. Its protein product is CASSRGHSSYNEQFF. J is TRBJ2-1 and V is TRBV19, with D possibly matching TRBD1 (5 bases). The CDR3 runs to 15 residues. V lost 4 bases and J lost 0, with 10 bases in between. The germline V gene encodes CDR1 LNHDA and CDR2 SQIVND (reference sequence).

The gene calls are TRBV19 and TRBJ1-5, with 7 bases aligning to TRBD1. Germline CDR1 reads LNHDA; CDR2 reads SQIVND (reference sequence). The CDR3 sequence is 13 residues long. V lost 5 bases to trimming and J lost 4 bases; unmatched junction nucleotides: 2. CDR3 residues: CASSVQGNQPQHF. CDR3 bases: TGTGCCAGTAGTGTACAGGGGAATCAGCCCCAGCATTTT. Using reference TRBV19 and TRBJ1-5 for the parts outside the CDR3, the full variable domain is DGGITQSPKYLFRKEGQNVTLSCEQNLNHDAMYWYRQDPGQGLRLIYYSQIVNDFQKGDIAEGYSVSREKKESFPLTVTSAQKNPTAFYLCASSVQGNQPQHFGDGTRLSIL.

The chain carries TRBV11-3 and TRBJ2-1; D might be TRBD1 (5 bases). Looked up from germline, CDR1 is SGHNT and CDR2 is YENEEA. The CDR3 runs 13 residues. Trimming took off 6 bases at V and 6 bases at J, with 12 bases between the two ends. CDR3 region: CASSTGPINEQFF. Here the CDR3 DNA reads TGTGCCAGCAGTACAGGACCCATCAATGAGCAGTTCTTC.

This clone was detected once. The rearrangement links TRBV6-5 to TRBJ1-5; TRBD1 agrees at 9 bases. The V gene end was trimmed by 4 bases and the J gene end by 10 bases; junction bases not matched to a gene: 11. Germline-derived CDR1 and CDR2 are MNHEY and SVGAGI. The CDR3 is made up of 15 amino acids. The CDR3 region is CASSSAGQGVRPQHF. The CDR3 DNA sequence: TGTGCCAGCAGTTCGGCGGGACAGGGCGTCCGACCCCAGCATTTT.

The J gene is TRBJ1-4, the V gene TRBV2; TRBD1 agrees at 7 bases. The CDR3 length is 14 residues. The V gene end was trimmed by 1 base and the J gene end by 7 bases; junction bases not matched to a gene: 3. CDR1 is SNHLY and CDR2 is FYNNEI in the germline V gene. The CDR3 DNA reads TGTGCCAGCAGTGAAGACAGGGGTACTGAAAAACTGTTTTTT. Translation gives CASSEDRGTEKLFF.